The rows below give T cell receptor beta chains drawn from one sample of a study of shared clonotypes between healthy human individuals. The repertoire was sequenced with immunoSEQ multiplex PCR; TCRdb's copy has only in-frame clones and lacks some. The sample lists some 240,000 clones; over 50% were seen once. Sequencing used memory CD4+ T cells sorted from blood. Receptors originate from a man aged 25 to 40 in good health. Both conserved end residues are part of each CDR3. Each record gives: D gene, clone size, V gene, J gene, CDR3 protein, CDR3 DNA. D genes are given only for firm matches. Not every row has a clone size; where given, it reads once, few, many or a size class.

D: .; size: .; V: TRBV5-6; J: TRBJ1-3; CDR3: CASSPDGTGNTIYF; DNA: TGTGCCAGCAGCCCGGACGGTACTGGAAACACCATATATTTT
D: TRBD2; size: .; V: TRBV28; J: TRBJ2-7; CDR3: CASSIGGARYDEQYF; DNA: TGTGCCAGCAGTATCGGGGGGGCCCGTTATGACGAGCAGTACTTC
D: .; size: few; V: TRBV15; J: TRBJ1-4; CDR3: CATSRDPGDEKLFF; DNA: TGTGCCACCAGCAGAGATCCAGGGGATGAAAAACTGTTTTTT
D: .; size: .; V: TRBV5-1; J: TRBJ2-7; CDR3: CASSSHSYEQYF; DNA: TGCGCCAGCAGCTCCCACTCCTACGAGCAGTACTTC
D: TRBD2; size: .; V: TRBV27; J: TRBJ2-3; CDR3: CASSLQGLAGTDTQYF; DNA: TGTGCCAGCAGTTTACAAGGGCTAGCGGGGACAGATACGCAGTATTTT
D: TRBD1; size: .; V: TRBV9; J: TRBJ2-5; CDR3: CASSADRGPETQYF; DNA: TGTGCCAGCAGCGCGGACAGGGGGCCAGAGACCCAGTACTTC
D: .; size: .; V: TRBV5-5; J: TRBJ1-1; CDR3: CASSFRPGLSEAFF; DNA: TGTGCCAGCAGCTTCCGCCCAGGGCTGAGTGAAGCTTTCTTT
D: .; size: .; V: TRBV5-5; J: TRBJ2-7; CDR3: CASSYIGDEQYF; DNA: TGTGCCAGCAGCTATATAGGCGACGAGCAGTACTTC
D: TRBD1; size: .; V: TRBV28; J: TRBJ1-2; CDR3: CASIPGGSYGYTF; DNA: TGTGCCAGCATCCCAGGGGGCTCCTATGGCTACACCTTC
D: TRBD2; size: once; V: TRBV6-6; J: TRBJ2-5; CDR3: CASSSSAGGRGETQYF; DNA: TGTGCCAGCAGTTCGTCAGCGGGAGGGCGGGGGGAGACCCAGTACTTC
D: .; size: .; V: TRBV28; J: TRBJ2-2; CDR3: CASGPLGRNTGELFF; DNA: TGTGCCAGCGGGCCCTTAGGGCGGAACACCGGGGAGCTGTTTTTT
D: TRBD2; size: .; V: TRBV5-1; J: TRBJ2-7; CDR3: CASSPSNVAGGYEQYF; DNA: TGCGCCAGCAGCCCGTCAAACGTCGCGGGAGGCTACGAGCAGTACTTC
D: .; size: .; V: TRBV2; J: TRBJ1-1; CDR3: CASTVFTGMSEAFF; DNA: TGTGCCAGCACCGTATTTACAGGGATGTCTGAAGCTTTCTTT
D: TRBD2; size: .; V: TRBV5-4; J: TRBJ2-7; CDR3: CASSAGTSGRVYEQYF; DNA: TGTGCCAGCAGCGCGGGGACTAGCGGGAGGGTCTACGAGCAGTACTTC
D: .; size: .; V: TRBV6-5; J: TRBJ2-5; CDR3: CASRQDLQGETQYF; DNA: TGTGCCAGCCGACAGGACCTTCAGGGGGAGACCCAGTACTTC
D: .; size: .; V: TRBV28; J: TRBJ2-3; CDR3: CASKTPYTLRSSYTDTQYF; DNA: TGTGCCAGCAAAACCCCATATACCCTCCGGTCGTCCTACACAGATACGCAGTATTTT
D: .; size: .; V: TRBV9; J: TRBJ2-1; CDR3: CASSVVGEAHDQFF; DNA: TGTGCCAGCAGCGTAGTGGGGGAGGCCCACGATCAGTTCTTC
D: TRBD2; size: .; V: TRBV10-3; J: TRBJ2-7; CDR3: CAISGGTISYEQYF; DNA: TGTGCCATCAGTGGGGGGACTATCTCCTACGAGCAGTACTTC
D: TRBD2; size: .; V: TRBV5-1; J: TRBJ2-3; CDR3: CASTTSGYTDTQYF; DNA: TGCGCCAGCACCACTAGCGGCTACACAGATACGCAGTATTTT
D: .; size: .; V: TRBV13; J: TRBJ2-3; CDR3: CASSLRGRAGTDTQYF; DNA: TGTGCCAGCAGCTTGAGGGGGAGGGCCGGCACAGATACGCAGTATTTT
D: .; size: .; V: TRBV5-1; J: TRBJ1-3; CDR3: CASSTADTAAGNTIYF; DNA: TGCGCCAGCAGCACCGCCGATACAGCAGCTGGAAACACCATATATTTT
D: .; size: .; V: TRBV7-2; J: TRBJ2-7; CDR3: CASSLGREQYF; DNA: TGTGCCAGCAGCTTAGGGCGCGAGCAGTACTTC
D: .; size: .; V: TRBV11-3; J: TRBJ1-1; CDR3: CASSLGVVGNTEAFF; DNA: TGTGCCAGCAGCTTAGGTGTGGTGGGGAACACTGAAGCTTTCTTT
D: .; size: .; V: TRBV21-1; J: TRBJ2-4; CDR3: CATNLWHIQYF; DNA: TGTGCCACCAACCTATGGCACATTCAGTACTTC
D: TRBD1; size: .; V: TRBV28; J: TRBJ1-5; CDR3: CASRFGTVGSNQPQHF; DNA: TGTGCCAGCAGATTTGGGACAGTCGGGAGCAATCAGCCCCAGCATTTT
D: .; size: .; V: TRBV5-5; J: TRBJ2-5; CDR3: CASSLVGGAWETQYF; DNA: TGTGCCAGCAGCTTGGTAGGGGGTGCGTGGGAGACCCAGTACTTC
D: TRBD1; size: few; V: TRBV10-3; J: TRBJ2-1; CDR3: CAISESRQGAPAGSYNEQFF; DNA: TGTGCCATCAGTGAGTCTAGACAGGGGGCCCCAGCGGGGTCCTACAATGAGCAGTTCTTC
D: .; size: few; V: TRBV6-1; J: TRBJ2-1; CDR3: CASSELKGNNEQFF; DNA: TGTGCCAGCAGTGAATTGAAGGGAAACAATGAGCAGTTCTTC
D: TRBD2; size: .; V: TRBV5-1; J: TRBJ2-3; CDR3: CATSTSGRADTQYF; DNA: TGCGCCACTTCGACTAGCGGGAGGGCGGATACGCAGTATTTT
D: TRBD2; size: .; V: TRBV14; J: TRBJ2-1; CDR3: CASSRLAGPRNEQFF; DNA: TGTGCCAGCAGCCGACTAGCGGGACCCAGGAATGAGCAGTTCTTC
D: .; size: few; V: TRBV5-1; J: TRBJ2-7; CDR3: CASSRTYTYEQYF; DNA: TGCGCCAGCAGCCGGACTTACACCTACGAGCAGTACTTC
D: .; size: few; V: TRBV10-2; J: TRBJ2-3; CDR3: CASSDLLGTDTQYF; DNA: TGCGCCAGCAGTGACCTCCTCGGCACAGATACGCAGTATTTT
D: TRBD2; size: few; V: TRBV2; J: TRBJ2-1; CDR3: CATPGAGGIEQFF; DNA: TGTGCCACCCCCGGAGCGGGAGGAATTGAGCAGTTCTTC
D: TRBD2; size: .; V: TRBV10-2; J: TRBJ2-2; CDR3: CASRGAGVTGELFF; DNA: TGCGCCAGCAGGGGAGCGGGAGTCACCGGGGAGCTGTTTTTT
D: .; size: medium-sized; V: TRBV5-1; J: TRBJ2-1; CDR3: CASSREAESSYNEQFF; DNA: TGCGCCAGCAGCCGGGAAGCGGAGAGCTCCTACAATGAGCAGTTCTTC
D: .; size: .; V: TRBV6-1; J: TRBJ2-2; CDR3: CASSELDRTGELFF; DNA: TGTGCCAGCAGTGAACTGGATAGGACCGGGGAGCTGTTTTTT
D: TRBD1; size: .; V: TRBV28; J: TRBJ1-5; CDR3: CASSAGQGVWQPQHF; DNA: TGTGCCAGCAGTGCTGGACAGGGAGTATGGCAGCCCCAGCATTTT
D: .; size: .; V: TRBV4-3; J: TRBJ1-5; CDR3: CASSQFNQPQHF; DNA: TGCGCCAGCAGCCAGTTTAATCAGCCCCAGCATTTT
D: .; size: .; V: TRBV10-2; J: TRBJ2-7; CDR3: CASLGTPAYEQYF; DNA: TGCGCCAGCTTGGGGACCCCAGCCTACGAGCAGTACTTC
D: .; size: .; V: TRBV9; J: TRBJ1-1; CDR3: CASSVGRDTEAFF; DNA: TGTGCCAGCAGCGTAGGCCGGGACACTGAAGCTTTCTTT
D: .; size: .; V: TRBV5-6; J: TRBJ1-1; CDR3: CASSLAADYLGAFF; DNA: TGTGCCAGCAGCTTGGCCGCGGATTACCTGGGGGCTTTCTTT
D: .; size: .; V: TRBV21-1; J: TRBJ2-1; CDR3: CASTRDRGYNEQFF; DNA: TGTGCCAGCACCAGGGACAGGGGATACAATGAGCAGTTCTTC
D: .; size: once; V: TRBV28; J: TRBJ2-1; CDR3: CASSQTGPSYNEQFF; DNA: TGTGCCAGCAGCCAAACAGGTCCCTCCTACAATGAGCAGTTCTTC
D: TRBD2; size: many; V: TRBV18; J: TRBJ2-1; CDR3: CASSKNRGSSYNEQFF; DNA: TGTGCCAGCTCAAAGAACCGCGGGAGCTCCTACAATGAGCAGTTCTTC
D: .; size: .; V: TRBV11-2; J: TRBJ2-1; CDR3: CASGYNEQFF; DNA: TGTGCCAGCGGCTACAATGAGCAGTTCTTC
D: TRBD2; size: few; V: TRBV18; J: TRBJ2-4; CDR3: CASSPPGGAGNIQYF; DNA: TGTGCCAGCTCACCACCCGGGGGGGCAGGGAACATTCAGTACTTC
D: .; size: once; V: TRBV6-6; J: TRBJ2-6; CDR3: CASVNSGANVLTF; DNA: TGTGCCAGCGTTAACTCTGGGGCCAACGTCCTGACTTTC
D: .; size: .; V: TRBV28; J: TRBJ2-7; CDR3: CASSFLSSVGEQYF; DNA: TGTGCCAGCAGTTTTCTGAGCTCGGTGGGCGAGCAGTACTTC
D: .; size: .; V: TRBV5-5; J: TRBJ2-6; CDR3: CASSLSSSGANVLTF; DNA: TGTGCCAGCAGCTTGTCAAGCTCTGGGGCCAACGTCCTGACTTTC
D: .; size: few; V: TRBV25-1; J: TRBJ2-2; CDR3: CASSAQGWTGELFF; DNA: TGTGCCAGCAGTGCACAGGGATGGACCGGGGAGCTGTTTTTT
D: TRBD2; size: .; V: TRBV7-9; J: TRBJ2-4; CDR3: CASSSSSGRGNIQYF; DNA: TGTGCCAGCAGCTCCTCTAGCGGGAGGGGGAACATTCAGTACTTC
D: .; size: few; V: TRBV6-1; J: TRBJ2-6; CDR3: CASSGAGANVLTF; DNA: TGTGCCAGCAGTGGGGCTGGGGCCAACGTCCTGACTTTC
D: .; size: .; V: TRBV18; J: TRBJ1-5; CDR3: CASSQRDQPQHF; DNA: TGTGCCAGCTCCCAAAGGGATCAGCCCCAGCATTTT